This T cell receptor beta chain came from a study of blood T cell repertoires in COVID-19 (dated by TCRdb to the early 2020s). A note on the overall study: Samples covering the acute and convalescent phases of COVID-19 were provided by collaborators in the United States, Italy and Spain. The prospective study material was composed of cDNA or gDNA derived from T cells, B-cell-depleted T cells, or PBMCs. Deeply sampled blood TCRbeta repertoires from subjects exposed to, actively infected with, or recovered from COVID-19 were included in the dataset. A freely available public database, intended as a resource for researchers studying the immune response to SARS-CoV-2, is where the repertoires were released. Samples came from the ongoing ImmuneRACE study (first 160 participants) plus 1,254 subjects from 6 global collaborators. Nearly every sample came with metadata listing a de-identified subject ID, COVID-19 status, age in years and sex. Where available, HLA class I and class II types were obtained from metadata supplied by the sample provider rather than from assay-based typing.

Results the study describes overall, beyond this receptor: The quantity of clinical and demographic metadata differed by source and by participant and was supplied without curation.

The immunoSEQ Assay, a bias-controlled multiplex PCR, was used to amplify TCRbeta CDR3 regions from genomic DNA. From the authors' description of their analysis: The number of nucleated cells in each sample was estimated by amplification of reference gene primers within the assay. To quantify the absolute abundance of each unique TCRbeta CDR3 rearrangement, sequence reads were collapsed and filtered. For each sample, productive Simpson clonality was calculated by taking the square root of Simpson's diversity index across productive rearrangements. The clones in this table, taken by TCRdb from immuneACCESS, are in-frame only. Not every clone is retained; where verified, under half of the shortfall comes from an unresolved V gene, and the cause of the rest is unknown. Clone size and the V and J calls come from that table; the DNA yielded D and trimming. Within this sample are about 270,000 clones, with roughly 90% of them counted one time only. In total, the top ten clones hold over 9.5% of the sample.

Measured from the cysteine to the phenylalanine, the CDR3 is 17 residues long. Just the 51-base CDR3 DNA is kept, in frame starting at base 1. This clone was detected only a few times. The antigen this receptor binds is unknown. No much larger clonotype is one base removed from it; base qualities were not supplied. At one collaborating source in Seattle, patients were enrolled during active infection and were followed longitudinally through the course of disease. Each collaborating institution followed its own protocols to collect whole blood in K2EDTA tubes. Collaborator samples were shipped for TCRbeta analysis as frozen whole blood, isolated PBMCs, or DNA extracted from either sample type.

The TCR originated in a woman aged 30 to 39 with COVID-19, enrolled during active disease. The specimen was peripheral blood. This receptor chain uses TRBV1 and TRBJ1-1; the D segment call TRBD1 is taken from the table without a DNA check. TRBV1 is flagged as a pseudogene. The encoded CDR3 is CTSSHEGAGELNTEAFF. The sequenced DNA: TGCACCAGCAGCCATGAGGGGGCAGGTGAATTGAACACTGAAGCTTTCTTT.